This T cell receptor beta chain was captured by sequencing in a study of blood T cell repertoires in COVID-19. Germline loops: CDR1 SGHVT, CDR2 SQSDAQ. The length of the CDR3 is 16 residues. V was cut by 6 bases and J by 1 base, with 18 bases left in between. Clinical history as reported by participants underpinned cohort assignment. Cohort 3 donors counted as recovered after two negative PCRs, clearance, or resolved symptoms. Sequenced by immunoSEQ multiplex PCR; TCRdb stores in-frame clones only, minus some. The table includes some 300,000 clones, about 90% detected once. The TCR was taken from a woman aged 25 to 45 who had recovered from COVID-19. The sample taken for sequencing was PBMCs or T cells enriched from blood (not recorded which). The chain has TRBV7-4 and TRBJ1-2; D unresolved. CDR3 bases: TGTGCCAGCAGTGCTGGGGAGGCTGAATGTAACTATGGCTACACCTTC. Its translation: CASSAGEAECNYGYTF. The full variable domain, with the rest looked up from reference TRBV7-4 and TRBJ1-2, is GAGVSQSPRYKVAKRGRDVALRCDSISGHVTLYWYRQTLGQGSEVLTYSQSDAQRDKSGRPSGRFSAERPERSVSTLKIQRTEQGDSAVYLCASSAGEAECNYGYTFGSGTRLTVV.